The clone carrying this T cell receptor beta chain was detected only a few times. As yet, its antigen is unknown. This sample was included in a study of T cell repertoires in cytomegalovirus infection. MiXCR was run by TCRdb on the reads, yielding one entry per CDR3 protein. Of hundreds of thousands of distinct CDR3 sequences in the sample, 30% to 40% were seen once. This CDR3 comprises 15 residues. Germline loops: CDR1 SGHRS, CDR2 YFSETQ. Trimming cost V 2 bases and J 4 bases, with 13 bases left between them. The clonotype was recovered from a human donor in good health (CMV status not recorded). Some clones in this sample may be carry-over from other donors' samples. Sequenced here: cultured PBMCs, sampled from culture after CMV antigen stimulation. J is TRBJ2-1 and V is TRBV5-1; D possibly corresponds to TRBD2 (7 bases). CDR3 amino acids: CASSFQGTTYNEQFF. The CDR3 coding sequence is TGCGCCAGCAGCTTTCAGGGGACTACTTACAATGAGCAGTTCTTC. Full variable domain (missing parts from reference TRBV5-1 and TRBJ2-1): KAGVTQTPRYLIKTRGQQVTLSCSPISGHRSVSWYQQTPGQGLQFLFEYFSETQRNKGNFPGRFSGRQFSNSRSEMNVSTLELGDSALYLCASSFQGTTYNEQFFGPGTRLTVL.